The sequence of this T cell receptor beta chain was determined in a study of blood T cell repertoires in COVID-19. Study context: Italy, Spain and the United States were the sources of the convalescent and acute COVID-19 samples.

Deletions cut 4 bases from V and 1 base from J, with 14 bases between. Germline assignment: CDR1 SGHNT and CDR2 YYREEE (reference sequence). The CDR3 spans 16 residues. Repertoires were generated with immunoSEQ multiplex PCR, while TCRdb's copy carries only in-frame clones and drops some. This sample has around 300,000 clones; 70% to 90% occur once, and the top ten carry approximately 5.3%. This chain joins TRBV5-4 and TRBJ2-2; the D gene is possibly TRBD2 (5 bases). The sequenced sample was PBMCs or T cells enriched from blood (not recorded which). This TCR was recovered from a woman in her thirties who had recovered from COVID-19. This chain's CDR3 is CASSLTGVLNTGELFF. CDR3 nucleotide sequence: TGTGCCAGCAGCCTAACCGGGGTACTGAACACCGGGGAGCTGTTTTTT. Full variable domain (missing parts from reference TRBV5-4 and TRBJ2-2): ETGVTQSPTHLIKTRGQQVTLRCSSQSGHNTVSWYQQALGQGPQFIFQYYREEENGRGNFPPRFSGLQFPNYSSELNVNALELDDSALYLCASSLTGVLNTGELFFGEGSRLTVL.